This passage covers 17 T cell receptor beta chains from one sample sequenced in a study of blood T cell repertoires in COVID-19. TCRdb's table, derived via immunoSEQ multiplex PCR, lists solely in-frame clones and lacks some. The table lists a few hundred thousand clones, around 83% of them singletons. The sample consisted of peripheral blood. The source of these receptors is a woman between 50 and 59 years old with COVID-19, enrolled during active disease.

The chain employs TRBV29-1 and TRBJ1-1; possible D gene TRBD1, 5 bases. Trimming removed 0 bases at V and 1 base at J, with 12 bases between. CDR3 size: 15 residues. Looked up from germline, CDR1 is SQVTM and CDR2 is ANQGSEA. CDR3 in DNA: TGCAGCGTTGAAGATCCCAGGGCCCCGAACACTGAAGCTTTCTTT. Translation gives CSVEDPRAPNTEAFF.

In its sample, this clone was seen many times. J is TRBJ1-4 and V is TRBV10-2; D remains unclear. Trimming removed 6 bases at V and 4 bases at J, with 9 bases between. The CDR3 runs 13 residues. CDR1 is WSHSY and CDR2 is SAAADI in the germline V gene. CDR3 nucleotides: TGCGCCAGCAGGAGAGAAAGTAATGAAAAACTGTTTTTT. Its protein product is CASRRESNEKLFF.

The chain is built from TRBV18 and TRBJ2-3; D gene unclear. This CDR3 is 14 amino acids long. From germline, CDR1 is KGHSH and CDR2 LQKENI. V lost 2 bases and J lost 4, with 10 bases in between. The CDR3 is CASSPISGADTQYF. The CDR3, as DNA: TGTGCCAGCTCACCAATCTCGGGTGCAGATACGCAGTATTTT.

The V and J genes are TRBV12-5 and TRBJ2-7, with TRBD2 matching 8 bases. Losses at the gene ends were 7 bases for V and 5 bases for J; bases not matched to a gene: 13. The CDR3 totals 15 residues. CDR1 and CDR2 (germline): LGHNT, FRNRAP. The DNA of the CDR3 is TGTGCTAGTGCCGTGACTAGCGCCCCCACTCACGAGCAGTACGTC. Amino acids: CASAVTSAPTHEQYV.

The rearrangement links TRBV7-9 to TRBJ1-2, with D uncertain. Germline lookup yields CDR1 SEHNR and CDR2 FQNEAQ (reference sequence). Trimming shortened V by 9 bases and J by 7 bases, and 15 bases separated the two germline ends. This CDR3 is 12 amino acids long. CDR3 in DNA: TGTGCCAGTTCTAATAACGTCCCTGGCTACACCTTC. It is translated as CASSNNVPGYTF. Full variable domain (remainder filled in from reference TRBV7-9 and TRBJ1-2): DTGVSQNPRHKITKRGQNVTFRCDPISEHNRLYWYRQTLGQGPEFLTYFQNEAQLEKSRLLSDRFSAERPKGSFSTLEIQRTEQGDSAMYLCASSNNVPGYTFGSGTRLTVV.

The rearrangement joins TRBV4-3 to TRBJ1-2; 8 nucleotides agree with TRBD1. The CDR3 contains 16 residues. Germline-derived CDR1 and CDR2 are LGHNA and YSLEER. J lost 7 bases, V lost 3 bases, and 13 bases had no gene match. The CDR3 loop is CASSQSLGQGLGGYTF. The CDR3 DNA is TGCGCCAGCAGCCAGTCCCTCGGACAGGGTCTTGGTGGCTACACCTTC.

This clone has just one count. The germline gene is not matched at one end of the junction; a read error may be the cause. The rearrangement links TRBV5-6 to TRBJ2-5, with D possibly TRBD2 on 6 matching bases. Germline values: CDR1 SGHDT, CDR2 YYEEEE. This CDR3 has 15 amino acids. The CDR3 sequence: CASSASSDPQQTQYF. The CDR3 DNA follows: TGTGCCAGCAGCGCTTCTAGCGATCCCCAACAGACCCAGTACTTC.

The chain is built from TRBV7-2 and TRBJ2-1, with 8 nucleotides matching TRBD2. The CDR3 sequence is 14 residues long. Per the germline V gene, CDR1 is SGHTA and CDR2 is FQGNSA. Germline trimming cut 4 bases from V and 6 bases from J; bases unmatched to any gene: 5. CDR3 DNA: TGTGCCAGCAGCTACGGGGGGGACCTCAATGAGCAGTTCTTC. It yields the protein CASSYGGDLNEQFF.

V gene TRBV7-8 combines with J gene TRBJ1-1; tentative D call: TRBD1 (6 bases). Germline V gene sequence: CDR1 SGHVS, CDR2 FQNEAQ. Trimming removed 5 bases at V and 7 bases at J, with 17 bases between. This CDR3 has 14 amino acids. For the CDR3, the DNA is TGTGCCAGCAGCCTAAACAGGGCGCAGGATGAAGCTTTCTTT. Translation: CASSLNRAQDEAFF.

CDR3 region: CASSPPGQGESPLHF. Written as DNA, the CDR3 is TGTGCCAGCAGCCCACCGGGACAGGGGGAATCACCCCTCCACTTT. The rearrangement links TRBV28 to TRBJ1-6; 11 nucleotides agree with TRBD1. The CDR3 contains 15 residues. V trimming: 6 bases; J trimming: 10 bases; junction bases outside the gene matches: 8. Germline assignment: CDR1 MDHEN and CDR2 SYDVKM.

The chain joins TRBV2 to TRBJ1-1; 8 bases are shared with TRBD1. Germline V gene data show CDR1 as SNHLY and CDR2 as FYNNEI. V shed 7 bases, J shed 2 bases, and the junction held 6 bases outside the gene matches. The CDR3 sequence is 14 residues long. The CDR3 region has the DNA TGTGCCAGCATTTACAGGGGGGGCAACACTGAAGCTTTCTTT. Protein product: CASIYRGGNTEAFF.

CDR3 sequence reads: CASTFWLNTEAFF. The CDR3 nucleotides read TGTGCCAGCACTTTTTGGTTGAACACTGAAGCTTTCTTT. The chain couples TRBV19 to TRBJ1-1; D ambiguous. With 9 bases removed from V and 0 bases from J, the gap between germline ends came to 11 bases. Looked up from germline, CDR1 is LNHDA and CDR2 is SQIVND (reference sequence). The CDR3 totals 13 residues.

This clone showed up many times. The gene calls are TRBV7-2 and TRBJ1-4, with no clear D. From germline, CDR1 is SGHTA and CDR2 FQGNSA. V was shortened by 1 base and J by 13 bases, with 22 bases between the two germline ends. The CDR3 is made up of 16 amino acids. The CDR3 protein is CASSLGIIDRGGRLFF. CDR3 DNA sequence: TGTGCCAGCAGCTTAGGAATAATCGACCGCGGCGGTCGACTGTTTTTT.

The rearrangement uses TRBV10-1 and TRBJ1-2; 11 nucleotides align to TRBD1. The CDR3 runs 14 residues. CDR1 is WNHNN, CDR2 SYGVQD, per germline (reference sequence). V lost 6 bases to trimming and J lost 4 bases; unmatched junction nucleotides: 4. DNA for the CDR3: TGCGCCAGCAGCCCCGGACAGGGGGCCTATGGCTACACCTTC. Its translation is CASSPGQGAYGYTF.

The chain has TRBV12-3 or TRBV12-4 and TRBJ1-2; 7 bases agree with TRBD1. The CDR3 consists of 13 residues. V lost 5 bases and J lost 7; bases outside the gene matches: 7. CDR3 sequence (DNA): TGTGCCAGCAGTACTTACAGGGGTGGTGGCTACACCTTC. Translating it yields CASSTYRGGGYTF.

This clone showed up just once. The V call is TRBV10-1, the J call TRBJ2-7; D is undetermined. The length of the CDR3 is 13 residues. Trimming took 8 bases from V and 2 from J, leaving 13 bases between them. Germline CDR1 reads WNHNN; CDR2 reads SYGVQD (reference sequence). The CDR3 is CASHLCSPYEQYV. CDR3 nucleotides: TGCGCCAGCCACCTCTGTAGCCCCTACGAGCAGTACGTC.

This chain links TRBV11-3 with TRBJ1-2; D call uncertain. From germline, CDR1 is SGHNT and CDR2 YENEEA. This CDR3 is built from 12 residues. The V and J ends lost 8 bases and 0 bases respectively, with 7 bases between them. The DNA of the CDR3 is TGTGCCAGCGGCGACTCTAACTATGGCTACACCTTC. Translation gives CASGDSNYGYTF.